What follows are 17 T cell receptor beta chains derived from one specimen sequenced in a study of spatial heterogeneity in lung cancer. Overall study findings and caveats: Counts of expanded intratumoral alpha and beta TCRs tracked tumor mutation counts.

Noted time point: sample taken at primary tumor resection. TCRdb used MiXCR to reprocess the 5' RACE reads, holding one entry per CDR3 protein. The sample carries more than 20,000 distinct CDR3 sequences, under 7.5% recorded once. The antigens for these receptors are not known. The sample consisted of lung tumor tissue, taken at surgery. The source of these receptors is a male donor with early-stage non-small cell lung cancer.

This clonotype came up once. V usage is TRBV5-1 and J usage is TRBJ1-1; tentative D call: TRBD1 (5 bases). The CDR3 runs to 17 residues. V lost 1 base, J lost 2 bases, and 18 bases lay in between. Germline V gene lookup returns CDR1 SGHRS and CDR2 YFSETQ. This CDR3 is CASSLPVRGSLNTEAFF. Written as DNA, the CDR3 is TGCGCCAGCAGCTTGCCTGTTAGGGGCAGCTTAAACACTGAAGCTTTCTTT.

At least ten counts were recorded for this clonotype. This chain uses TRBV5-1 with TRBJ2-5; TRBD2 aligns across 15 bases. The CDR3 runs 17 residues. Unmatched junction bases numbered 9, after V lost 4 bases and J lost 5 bases. CDR1 and CDR2 (germline): SGHRS, YFSETQ. CDR3 sequence reads: CASSPGLAGGRVETQYF. The DNA for the CDR3 is TGCGCCAGCAGCCCCGGACTAGCGGGGGGGCGTGTGGAGACCCAGTACTTC.

This clonotype was observed many times. The chain uses TRBV2 and TRBJ1-5, with D tentatively TRBD1 (5 bases). CDR1 is SNHLY, CDR2 FYNNEI, per germline. This CDR3 has 13 amino acids. With 7 bases removed from V and 1 base from J, the gap between germline ends came to 8 bases. CDR3 coding DNA: TGTGCCAGCATGGGGGACAGCAATCAGCCCCAGCATTTT. Residues: CASMGDSNQPQHF.

This clonotype has ten or more counts. V gene TRBV7-9 combines with J gene TRBJ2-1, with TRBD2 identical over 10 bases. The CDR3 sequence is 16 residues long. Per the germline V gene, CDR1 is SEHNR and CDR2 is FQNEAQ (reference sequence). CDR3 nucleotides: TGTGCGGGAGAATTAATGGGACTAGCGTGGTACAATGAGCAGTTCTTC. Translating it yields CAGELMGLAWYNEQFF.

This clonotype was observed many times. The chain uses TRBV12-3 or TRBV12-4 and TRBJ2-1, with D possibly matching TRBD2 (6 bases). Trimming took off 5 bases at V and 6 bases at J, with 11 bases between the two ends. The CDR3 is 13 amino acids. The CDR3 loop is CASSREISNEQFF. In DNA, the CDR3 is TGTGCCAGCAGTCGGGAGATTTCCAATGAGCAGTTCTTC.

The CDR3 spells CAIKGADAYEQYF. CDR3 in DNA: TGTGCCATCAAGGGGGCAGATGCCTACGAGCAGTACTTC. The genes are TRBV10-3 and TRBJ2-7, with 7 bases aligning to TRBD1. This CDR3 is built from 13 residues. Trimming cost V 7 bases and J 2 bases; bases outside gene matches: 5. Germline assignment: CDR1 ENHRY and CDR2 SYGVKD.

In its sample, this clonotype was seen many times. The rearrangement links TRBV6-1 to TRBJ1-4; tentatively, D is TRBD1 (6 bases). Trimming cost V 4 bases and J 4 bases, with 13 bases left between them. This CDR3 spans 15 amino acids. Per the germline V gene, CDR1 is MNHNS and CDR2 is SASEGT. For the CDR3, the DNA is TGTGCCAGCAGTGTTAGCAGGGGCCATAATGAAAAACTGTTTTTT. This gives the protein CASSVSRGHNEKLFF.

Ten or more counts support this clonotype. The rearrangement uses TRBV7-3 and TRBJ2-1, with D hard to call. V lost 4 bases, J lost 8 bases, and 9 bases lay in between. The CDR3 is made up of 12 amino acids. CDR1 is SGHTA, CDR2 FQGTGA, per germline. The CDR3 DNA reads TGTGCCAGCAGCTCGATCGGAGATGAGCAGTTCTTC. It codes for CASSSIGDEQFF.

The table lists this clonotype with many counts. The rearrangement uses TRBV18 and TRBJ1-3; 7 bases fit TRBD1. The length of the CDR3 is 17 residues. Trimming at V came to 3 bases and at J to 4 bases, leaving 12 bases not matched to a gene. Germline V gene lookup returns CDR1 KGHSH and CDR2 LQKENI. The DNA for the CDR3 is TGTGCCAGCTCACCCGTTTCCGGGACAGCACTGGGAAACACCATATATTTT. Translating gives CASSPVSGTALGNTIYF.

This clonotype was found many times. The chain employs TRBV27 and TRBJ2-5; TRBD2 is a possible D gene (6 bases). V was clipped by 4 bases and J by 4 bases, with 16 bases between them. The CDR3 spans 15 residues. Germline CDR1 is MNHEY and CDR2 is SMNVEV (reference sequence). CDR3 nucleotides: TGTGCCAGCAGTTCCTACATGGAGGGAGCAGAGACCCAGTACTTC. Protein product: CASSSYMEGAETQYF.

This clonotype turned up a few times. V is TRBV6-5 and J is TRBJ2-1; 8 bases match TRBD2. Germline lookup yields CDR1 MNHEY and CDR2 SVGAGI. V dropped 7 bases and J dropped 6; count of bases not matched to a gene: 14. The CDR3 has 16 amino acids. CDR3 sequence reads: CASTTRFSGVGNEQFF. Here the CDR3 DNA reads TGTGCCAGCACCACCCGATTTAGCGGGGTGGGCAATGAGCAGTTCTTC.

This clonotype was observed many times. The V gene is TRBV28, the J gene TRBJ2-7, with TRBD2 as a possible D gene (5 bases). CDR3 length equals 13 residues. Trimming pared 4 bases from V and 3 bases from J, leaving 10 bases between. Germline CDR1 is MDHEN and CDR2 is SYDVKM. The CDR3 is CASSSGKGYEQYF. CDR3 DNA sequence: TGTGCCAGCAGTTCGGGGAAAGGCTACGAGCAGTACTTC.

The chain combines TRBV19 with TRBJ1-2, with D perhaps TRBD1 (6 bases). CDR1 LNHDA and CDR2 SQIVND come from the germline V gene (reference sequence). This CDR3 is 13 amino acids long. Trimming pared 2 bases from V and 4 bases from J, leaving 8 bases between. The CDR3 reads CASSIPGAYGYTF. For the CDR3, the DNA is TGTGCCAGTAGTATACCAGGGGCCTATGGCTACACCTTC.

V gene TRBV6-2 or TRBV6-3 combines with J gene TRBJ2-1; unclear D gene. The V and J ends lost 2 bases and 8 bases respectively, with 7 bases between them. Germline V lookup: CDR1 MNHEY, CDR2 SVGEGT. CDR3 length equals 12 residues. As DNA, the CDR3 is TGTGCCAGCAGTTACATCGGCGATGAGCAGTTCTTC. Translation: CASSYIGDEQFF.

This clonotype was detected a few times. The chain is built from TRBV14 and TRBJ2-2; D may be TRBD2 (6 bases). The germline V gene has CDR1 SGHDN and CDR2 FVKESK. Trimming shortened V by 7 bases and J by 2 bases, and 14 bases separated the two germline ends. The CDR3 has 15 amino acids. CDR3 nucleotides: TGTGCCAGCAATGGAGGGCCCTTTAACACCGGGGAGCTGTTTTTT. Its protein product is CASNGGPFNTGELFF.

With regard to this clonotype: Possible read error: a much larger clone is one base away. The rearrangement joins TRBV4-3 to TRBJ2-7, with D maybe TRBD2 (5 bases). Germline values: CDR1 LGHNA, CDR2 YSLEER. The CDR3 is 14 residues long. The CDR3 DNA follows: TGCGCCAGCAGCCAAGAGAGGGCCCCCCCCGAGCGGTACTTC. Protein sequence: CASSQERAPPERYF.

This chain joins TRBV7-2 and TRBJ2-7, with D hard to call. Germline-derived CDR1 and CDR2 are SGHTA and FQGNSA. V lost 1 base to trimming and J lost 4 bases, with 5 bases between them. This CDR3 comprises 12 residues. The CDR3 nucleotides read TGTGCCAGCAGCTTAGATAAATACGAGCAGTACTTC. Its translation is CASSLDKYEQYF.